Listed below are T cell receptor beta chains from one sample, sequenced in a study of blood T cell dynamics during melanoma immunotherapy. This table comes from immunoSEQ multiplex PCR, and its TCRdb copy is limited to in-frame clones, with some not included. The table shows around 13,000 clones, with around 90% occurring only once. Sequenced material: effector memory CD8+ T cells from blood, taken from a patient treated with checkpoint blockade. These receptors originate from a human donor with melanoma. Each CDR3 is given with its conserved first and last residue. Fields, in order: D gene, V gene, clone size, J gene, CDR3 DNA, CDR3 protein. A D gene is named only where the DNA matches it firmly. Some rows mark clone size as missing; the rest say once, few, many or name a class of expanded clone.

>NA|TRBV29-1|NA|TRBJ2-7
TGCAGCGTTTACGGGGGCAGCTCCTACGAGCAGTACTTC
CSVYGGSSYEQYF
>TRBD2|TRBV4-3|NA|TRBJ2-3
TGCGCCAGCAGCCAAGATGCACTAGCGGGACACGGGGATACGCAGTATTTT
CASSQDALAGHGDTQYF
>NA|TRBV28|NA|TRBJ2-7
TGTGCCAGCAGTACCGGTAGGGGCAGGGCGGTCTACGAGCAGTACTTC
CASSTGRGRAVYEQYF
>TRBD1|TRBV27|few|TRBJ1-5
TGTGCCAGCAGTCTGACAGGGGTGATGCCCCAGCATTTT
CASSLTGVMPQHF
>NA|TRBV10-1|NA|TRBJ1-1
TGCGCCAGCAGTGAACAGGGATTGAACACTGAAGCTTTCTTT
CASSEQGLNTEAFF
>NA|TRBV27|NA|TRBJ1-1
TGTGCCAGCAGTTTATTGGCGGTGAACACTGAAGCTTTCTTT
CASSLLAVNTEAFF
>NA|TRBV28|NA|TRBJ1-3
TGTGCCAGCAGTTCAATCGTCTCTGGAAACACCATATATTTT
CASSSIVSGNTIYF
>NA|TRBV2|NA|TRBJ1-4
TGTGCCAGCAGTCCTACAGGGTACAATGAAAAACTGTTTTTT
CASSPTGYNEKLFF
>NA|TRBV5-1|few|TRBJ1-1
TGCGCCAGCAGTCAGGCGGGGGCGGACGGCACTGAAGCTTTCTTT
CASSQAGADGTEAFF
>NA|TRBV9|NA|TRBJ2-7
TGTGCCAGCAGCGTAGGGAACAGCGCCTACGAGCAGTACTTC
CASSVGNSAYEQYF
>TRBD2|TRBV27|NA|TRBJ2-2
TGTGCCAGCAGGGTGGGAGGGCCCACCGGGGAGCTGTTTTTT
CASRVGGPTGELFF
>NA|TRBV7-9|NA|TRBJ1-2
TGTGCCAGCAGCTCCTCGCCCCCCTCCCACCGACTTAACTATGGCTACACCTTC
CASSSSPPSHRLNYGYTF
>NA|TRBV10-3|NA|TRBJ2-6
TGTGCCATCAGTGAGTCAGACGGCTCTGGGGCCAACGTCCTGACTTTC
CAISESDGSGANVLTF
>NA|TRBV10-3|NA|TRBJ2-3
TGTGCCATCAGTGAGGAGAATCCAGATACGCAGTATTTT
CAISEENPDTQYF
>TRBD1|TRBV7-9|NA|TRBJ2-5
TGTGCCAGCAGCCCACGGGACAGCCAAGAGACCCAGTACTTC
CASSPRDSQETQYF